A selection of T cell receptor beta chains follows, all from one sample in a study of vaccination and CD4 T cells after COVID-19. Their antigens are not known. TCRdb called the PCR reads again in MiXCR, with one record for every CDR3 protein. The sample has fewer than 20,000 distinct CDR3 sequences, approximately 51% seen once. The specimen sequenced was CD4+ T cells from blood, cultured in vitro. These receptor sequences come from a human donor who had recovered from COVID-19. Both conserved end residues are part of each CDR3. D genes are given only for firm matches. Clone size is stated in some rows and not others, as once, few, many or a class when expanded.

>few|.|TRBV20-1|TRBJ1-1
CSATYRDWGTEAFF
TGCAGTGCAACCTACAGGGACTGGGGCACTGAAGCTTTCTTT
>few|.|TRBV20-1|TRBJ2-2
CSARLGEGAGELFF
TGCAGTGCGCGGCTAGGAGAAGGGGCCGGGGAGCTGTTTTTT
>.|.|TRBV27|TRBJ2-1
CASSFGQLARYEQFF
TGTGCCAGCAGTTTTGGGCAGCTGGCTCGGTATGAGCAGTTCTTC
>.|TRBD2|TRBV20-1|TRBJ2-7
CSARDKRLAGLSQGYEQYF
TGCAGTGCTAGAGATAAGCGACTAGCGGGACTAAGCCAGGGCTACGAGCAGTACTTC
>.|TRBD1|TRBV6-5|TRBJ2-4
CASSYSGQGGKNIQYF
TGTGCCAGCAGTTACTCGGGACAGGGCGGCAAAAACATTCAGTACTTC
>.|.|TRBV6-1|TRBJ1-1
CASTNGARSEAFF
TGTGCCAGCACCAACGGAGCGAGATCTGAAGCTTTCTTT
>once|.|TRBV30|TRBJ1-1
CAWSVRGVNTEAFF
TGTGCCTGGAGTGTACGAGGGGTGAACACTGAAGCTTTCTTT
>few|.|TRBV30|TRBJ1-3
CAWGQGTIYF
TGTGCCTGGGGCCAGGGCACCATATATTTT
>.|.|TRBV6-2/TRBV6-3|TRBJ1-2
CASSHGQTYGYTF
TGTGCCAGCAGCCATGGACAGACCTATGGCTACACCTTC
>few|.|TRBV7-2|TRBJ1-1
CASSARVDTEAFF
TGTGCCAGCAGCGCCAGGGTGGACACTGAAGCTTTCTTT
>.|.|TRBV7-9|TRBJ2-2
CASSVAGELFF
TGTGCCAGCAGCGTTGCCGGGGAGCTGTTTTTT
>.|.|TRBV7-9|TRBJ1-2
CASSLAGANYGYTF
TGTGCCAGCAGCTTAGCAGGAGCTAACTATGGCTACACCTTC